These T cell receptor beta chains were read from a single sample in a study of cytomegalovirus exposure and HLA in healthy donors. Profiling relied on immunoSEQ multiplex PCR, and the TCRdb table lists in-frame clones only, not all of them. Of 150,000 to 200,000 clones detected, roughly 85% appear once; the ten largest clones hold more than 15%. The sequenced material came from PBMCs. The receptors originated from a man aged 18 to 35 in good health and CMV-seropositive. The CDR3 runs from the conserved cysteine through the conserved F or W. The D gene is left open where the match is weak. Clone size is not always given. Where it is, it says once, few, many or a class for expanded clones.

>-|-|TRBJ2-1|TRBV6-4
TGTGCCAGCAGTGAATATATGGGACTTAGATACAATGAGCAGTTCTTC
CASSEYMGLRYNEQFF
>TRBD1|-|TRBJ1-1|TRBV7-9
TGTGCCAGCAGCCCCAGGGGGATGACTGAAGCTTTCTTT
CASSPRGMTEAFF
>TRBD2|-|TRBJ2-7|TRBV11-3
TGTGCCAGCAGTTCTAGACTAGCTCGGTACGAGCAGTACTTC
CASSSRLARYEQYF
>-|-|TRBJ2-2|TRBV9
TGTGCCAGCAGCGTAGGGGGGAGGCTTCTCGGCGGGGAGCTGTTTTTT
CASSVGGRLLGGELFF
>TRBD1|-|TRBJ2-7|TRBV19
TGTGCCAGTAGTAGCGGACAGGCCGTAACCTACGAGCAGTACTTC
CASSSGQAVTYEQYF
>-|-|TRBJ1-1|TRBV6-6
TGTGCCAGCAGTTACTCGGAGACTGAAGCTTTCTTT
CASSYSETEAFF
>TRBD2|-|TRBJ2-7|TRBV5-4
TGTGCCAGCGGGACGCTACTAGCGGATACCTACGAGCAGTACTTC
CASGTLLADTYEQYF
>-|-|TRBJ2-1|TRBV5-1
TGCGCCAGCAGCTTGGCGCTTAGCGGAAACCTCAATGAGCAGTTCTTC
CASSLALSGNLNEQFF
>-|-|TRBJ2-3|TRBV7-3
TGTGCCAGCAGCTTAACTTTCCAGGGCCCAAGGGATACGCAGTATTTT
CASSLTFQGPRDTQYF
>-|-|TRBJ1-1|TRBV5-1
TGCGCCAGCAGCTTGGCTCACAGCAACACTGAAGCTTTCTTT
CASSLAHSNTEAFF
>-|few|TRBJ1-2|TRBV7-2
TGTGCCAGCAGCACGACAGGTGCTAGGTATGGCTACACCTTC
CASSTTGARYGYTF
>TRBD2|-|TRBJ2-5|TRBV27
TGTGCCAGCAGTTTAGGTAGCGGGAGGAAAGAGACCCAGTACTTC
CASSLGSGRKETQYF
>TRBD2|once|TRBJ2-2|TRBV4-1
TGCGCCAGCAGCCAGGGGACTAGTCGGACCGGGGAGCTGTTTTTT
CASSQGTSRTGELFF
>TRBD1|-|TRBJ2-7|TRBV28
TGTGCCAGCAGTTCCTCCGGGACAGGTTCCTACGAGCAGTACTTC
CASSSSGTGSYEQYF
>TRBD1|few|TRBJ1-4|TRBV27
TGTGCCAGCAGTTTACGGGGACAGGGATATGAAAAACTGTTTTTT
CASSLRGQGYEKLFF
>TRBD1|-|TRBJ2-7|TRBV14
TGTGCCAGCAGCCAAGGGTCGGGGGACAGGTTTTTCGAGCAGTACTTC
CASSQGSGDRFFEQYF
>-|-|TRBJ1-1|TRBV6-5
TGTGCCAGCAGTTACAAGGGGATGAACACTGAAGCTTTCTTT
CASSYKGMNTEAFF
>-|-|TRBJ1-2|TRBV6-6
TGTGCCAGCACCCTGGGGGGGTATGGCTACACCTTC
CASTLGGYGYTF
>TRBD1|-|TRBJ2-1|TRBV7-2
TGTGCCAGCAGCGGGTGGGACAGCGACAATGAGCAGTTCTTC
CASSGWDSDNEQFF
>-|-|TRBJ2-1|TRBV18
TGTGCCAGCTCAACAACTAGCTCCTACAATGAGCAGTTCTTC
CASSTTSSYNEQFF
>-|-|TRBJ1-1|TRBV28
TGTGCCAGCAGTTTATTGGGAGGGGGAGACACTGAAGCTTTCTTT
CASSLLGGGDTEAFF
>-|-|TRBJ2-5|TRBV10-3
TGTGCCACCAAGCCGGGACTCGAGGTGGAGACCCAGTACTTC
CATKPGLEVETQYF